This TCR beta chain was retrieved from a study of blood T cell repertoires in COVID-19. About the research overall: Some COVID-19 samples were acute and others convalescent; all came from the United States, Italy and Spain. PBMCs, B-cell-depleted T cells, or T cells were the source of the cDNA or gDNA that made up the material.

The assay was immunoSEQ multiplex PCR, and TCRdb's table has in-frame clones only and misses some. Of tens of thousands of clones listed, around 89% are singletons. V dropped 4 bases and J dropped 1 base, with 8 bases sitting between them. This CDR3 region has 15 residues. Germline V CDR1 and CDR2: MNHEY, SVGAGI. This receptor was identified in a man in his 60s with acute or convalescent COVID-19. The chain joins TRBV6-5 to TRBJ2-6, with D possibly being TRBD1 (6 bases). Sequenced: peripheral blood. The CDR3 loop reads CASSSTGSGANVLTF. DNA of the CDR3: TGTGCCAGCAGTTCAACAGGGTCTGGGGCCAACGTCCTGACTTTC.